Included here is one T cell receptor (beta chain) sequence, with context. What it binds is unknown. Within the sample, other DNA sequences also encode this same CDR3. The CDR3 runs to 13 residues. Trimming removed 1 base from V and 4 bases from J, with 7 bases in between. The germline V gene has CDR1 SEHNR and CDR2 FQNEAQ (reference sequence). This entry is derived from a study of Ad26.COV2.S vaccination and SARS-CoV-2 variants. On the study more broadly: Enrolled in COV1001, the donor was in the Ad26.COV2.S trial arm, which received the vaccine.

Study-wide results and caveats: For non-spike TCRs, breadth in vaccine recipients resembled that in placebo recipients. Breadth, reportedly substantial, characterized the spike-specific CD8+ and CD4+ T cell responses after vaccination.

Treatment meaning: some 19 received Ad26.COV2.S at low or high dose, single or two shots; about 5 received placebo; per-sample allocation not given. The samples were gathered on day 63 after the first injection of vaccine or placebo. The method was immunoSEQ multiplex PCR; TCRdb's version includes in-frame clones alone and lacks a portion of them. This table holds over 300,000 clones, 83% found once. This receptor was obtained from a person aged 18 to 65 who received the Ad26.COV2.S COVID-19 vaccine or a placebo. The sample consisted of peripheral blood, taken in a trial of Ad26.COV2.S vaccine versus placebo. The chain recombines TRBV7-9 with TRBJ1-1; perhaps TRBD1 as D (6 bases). CDR3 loop: CASSLEGGTEAFF. CDR3 sequence (DNA): TGTGCCAGCAGCTTAGAGGGGGGCACTGAAGCTTTCTTT.